This TCR beta chain emerged from a study of T cell repertoires in cytomegalovirus infection. Trimming removed 4 bases from V and 6 bases from J, with 18 bases in between. This CDR3 is 16 amino acids long. CDR1 MDHEN and CDR2 SYDVKM come from the germline V gene. TCRdb ran MiXCR on the reads and lists one entry per CDR3 protein. The sample contains 200,000 to 300,000 distinct CDR3 sequences, around an eighth of which appear only once. This clonotype was counted ten times or more. This TCR derives from a human donor in good health (CMV status not recorded). Some clones in this sample may be carry-over from other donors' samples. Sequencing input: PBMCs. The genes are TRBV28 and TRBJ2-2, with D tentatively TRBD1 (6 bases). The CDR3 here is CASSSAGETTSGELFF. CDR3 bases: TGTGCCAGCAGTTCTGCAGGGGAAACAACCTCCGGGGAGCTGTTTTTT. The whole variable domain, filled in from reference TRBV28 and TRBJ2-2, reads DVKVTQSSRYLVKRTGEKVFLECVQDMDHENMFWYRQDPGLGLRLIYFSYDVKMKEKGDIPEGYSVSREKKERFSLILESASTNQTSMYLCASSSAGETTSGELFFGEGSRLTVL.